This T cell receptor beta chain is from a study of T cell responses to AZD1222 COVID-19 vaccine. General observations from the study: Nearly half of spike-specific TCRs reportedly target unmutated variant regions. Donor demographics were predominantly white British with a female majority; clonal diversity may be underestimated. Spike as a whole was targeted by vaccine-associated CD4 TCRs, dominant at 160-218 and 743-854. Spike-specific TCR depth and breadth grew after two AZD1222 doses.

CDR3 length: 11 residues. Germline V gene data show CDR1 as MNHEY and CDR2 as SVGAGI. Trimming removed 8 bases from V and 14 bases from J, with 16 bases in between. The data were produced by immunoSEQ multiplex PCR, yet TCRdb's version contains in-frame clones alone and is incomplete. The table includes approximately 100,000 clones, about nine tenths detected once. Regarding this clone: Its specificity is unknown.

Specimen: peripheral blood, collected on day 0 of AZD1222 vaccination. The rearrangement uses TRBV6-5 and TRBJ1-3; unclear D gene. This TCR derives from an adult in good health. This CDR3 reads CASPSAYFLYF. The DNA for the CDR3 is TGTGCCAGCCCTTCAGCGTATTTTCTATATTTT.